Following are 2 T cell receptor beta chains from one sample sequenced in a study of T cell responses to AZD1222 COVID-19 vaccine. Sequencing used immunoSEQ multiplex PCR; TCRdb keeps in-frame clones, though not all of them. The sample carries around 83,000 clones, about 84% recorded once. This specimen was peripheral blood, taken on day 0 of AZD1222 vaccination. These receptor sequences come from an adult in good health.

CDR3: CASRQDRGNYGYTF. DNA for the CDR3: TGTGCCAGCAGACAAGACAGGGGAAACTATGGCTACACCTTC. The V gene is TRBV6-5, the J gene TRBJ1-2; 8 nucleotides line up with TRBD1. Losses at the gene ends were 6 bases for V and 2 bases for J; bases not matched to a gene: 5. CDR1 is MNHEY and CDR2 is SVGAGI in the germline V gene. The CDR3 has 14 amino acids.

The genes are TRBV5-1 and TRBJ1-3; TRBD1 is a possible D gene (5 bases). Trimming cost V 4 bases and J 0 bases, with 11 bases left between them. CDR3 length: 15 amino acids. CDR1 is SGHRS and CDR2 is YFSETQ in the germline V gene. DNA of the CDR3: TGCGCCAGCAGCCCGGGACGGGGCTCTGGAAACACCATATATTTT. Translation: CASSPGRGSGNTIYF.